This T cell receptor beta chain was observed in a study of T cells in localized non-small cell lung cancer. Concerning this clone: The antigen remains undetermined.

Generated by immunoSEQ multiplex PCR, the TCRdb table keeps only in-frame clones and is missing some. The sample consists of around 30,000 clones, around 93% of them appearing once. V gave up 3 bases and J gave up 6 bases, with 15 bases separating them. This CDR3 is 14 amino acids long. From germline, CDR1 is MDHEN and CDR2 SYDVKM. Broader study findings: Of the tissues analyzed, uninvolved adjacent lung showed maximal T cell clonality, greater than tumor. As only one tumor region underwent sequencing, heterogeneity remains possible.

This sequence joins TRBV28 and TRBJ2-7; D unclear. Sequenced material: peripheral blood mononuclear cells, taken before any cancer treatment. This sequence originates from a woman aged 40 to 75 with stage III lung adenocarcinoma. The CDR3 protein is CASSLRSGVAEQYF. CDR3 DNA: TGTGCCAGCAGTTTGAGGAGTGGGGTAGCCGAGCAGTACTTC.